The next 22 T cell receptor beta chains were all read from a single sample in a study of T cells after yellow fever vaccination. TCRdb used MiXCR to reprocess the 5' RACE reads, holding one entry per CDR3 protein. Altogether some 550,000 distinct CDR3 sequences are present, roughly a fifth being singletons, with the ten largest covering 13% to 15%. The sample consisted of PBMCs, taken 15 days after the yellow fever booster vaccination. These receptors originate from a man younger than 40 who received the YFV17D yellow fever vaccine.

This rearrangement joins TRBV24-1 to TRBJ2-5, with D perhaps given as TRBD1 or TRBD2 (5 bases each). Trimming left V 9 bases short and J 4 bases short, with 14 bases between. Germline CDR1 reads KGHDR; CDR2 reads SFDVKD. This CDR3 contains 13 residues. The DNA for the CDR3 is TGTGCCACCCGTAGGGGCGCGGGAGAGACCCAGTACTTC. Translating it yields CATRRGAGETQYF.

This chain joins TRBV4-1 and TRBJ2-7; 11 bases map to TRBD2. This CDR3 comprises 16 residues. With V trimmed by 0 bases and J by 4 bases, 5 bases remained unmatched. Germline lookup yields CDR1 MGHRA and CDR2 YSYEKL. The CDR3: CASSQDPTSGDYEQYF. CDR3 DNA sequence: TGCGCCAGCAGCCAAGACCCGACTAGCGGGGATTACGAGCAGTACTTC.

The V and J genes are TRBV5-8 and TRBJ2-7; 9 bases fit TRBD1. V shed 6 bases, J shed 5 bases, and the junction held 6 bases outside the gene matches. CDR3 length: 13 residues. The germline V gene has CDR1 SGHTS and CDR2 YDEGEE. CDR3 in DNA: TGTGCCAGCAACTACCGGGACAGGGACGAGCAGTACTTC. Translated: CASNYRDRDEQYF.

The V call is TRBV20-1, the J call TRBJ2-7; 9 bases agree with TRBD2. With V trimmed by 0 bases and J by 6 bases, 9 bases remained unmatched. CDR3 length: 15 residues. The V gene's germline CDR1 is DFQATT and CDR2 SNEGSKA (reference sequence). The CDR3 sequence: CSARDPPAGGFEQYF. The CDR3, as DNA: TGCAGTGCTAGAGATCCCCCAGCGGGAGGCTTCGAGCAGTACTTC.

The rearrangement joins TRBV5-1 to TRBJ2-4, with no clear D. The germline V and J ends were trimmed by 2 bases and 3 bases, with 12 bases remaining between them. Germline CDR1 reads SGHRS; CDR2 reads YFSETQ. The CDR3 extends over 15 amino acids. CDR3 amino acids: CASSFKTMGKNIQYF. CDR3 nucleotides: TGCGCCAGCAGCTTTAAAACAATGGGCAAAAACATTCAGTACTTC.

The rearrangement links TRBV2 to TRBJ2-3, with a tentative D call TRBD2 (6 bases). The V end was cut by 8 bases, the J end by 5 bases, with 14 bases between. The CDR3 is 13 amino acids. Germline loops: CDR1 SNHLY, CDR2 FYNNEI. The CDR3 region has the DNA TGTGCCAGCTCCCGTTGGGGGGAAGATACGCAGTATTTT. Amino acid sequence: CASSRWGEDTQYF.

This clonotype was detected only a few times. The V gene is TRBV20-1, the J gene TRBJ1-2; no definite D call. This CDR3 has 13 amino acids. V gave up 0 bases and J gave up 2 bases, with 7 bases separating them. Germline V gene data show CDR1 as DFQATT and CDR2 as SNEGSKA (reference sequence). The CDR3 here is CSAREDRNYGYTF. Here the CDR3 DNA reads TGCAGTGCTAGAGAGGACCGAAACTATGGCTACACCTTC.

This clonotype occurred a few times. The rearrangement uses TRBV9 and TRBJ2-7; D ambiguous. The germline V gene encodes CDR1 SGDLS and CDR2 YYNGEE. This CDR3 is built from 14 residues. V gave up 0 bases and J gave up 0 bases, with 7 bases separating them. CDR3 residues: CASSVGLNSYEQYF. CDR3 nucleotides: TGTGCCAGCAGCGTAGGACTTAACTCCTACGAGCAGTACTTC.

V is TRBV3-1 and J is TRBJ2-7; weak D call: TRBD1 (5 bases). This CDR3 is built from 13 residues. V gave up 2 bases and J gave up 6 bases, with 11 bases separating them. The germline V gene has CDR1 LGHDT and CDR2 YNNKEL (reference sequence). The CDR3 region is CASSQQTVGEQYF. The CDR3 nucleotides read TGTGCCAGCAGCCAACAGACAGTGGGCGAGCAGTACTTC.

There are a few counts of this clonotype. The gene calls are TRBV5-1 and TRBJ2-5; D remains ambiguous. Germline V gene data show CDR1 as SGHRS and CDR2 as YFSETQ. This CDR3 is 11 amino acids long. V lost 6 bases and J 3 bases, leaving 6 bases between the germline ends. This CDR3 reads CASKAEETQYF. The CDR3 coding sequence is TGCGCCAGCAAAGCAGAAGAGACCCAGTACTTC.

The chain couples TRBV3-1 to TRBJ2-7, with a tentative D call TRBD1 (7 bases). The CDR3 is 17 residues long. CDR1 is LGHDT, CDR2 YNNKEL, per germline (reference sequence). V was cut by 1 base and J by 3 bases, with 19 bases left in between. CDR3 bases: TGTGCCAGCAGCCAAGTACAGGGGACCTGGAGGGGCTACGAGCAGTACTTC. It yields the protein CASSQVQGTWRGYEQYF.

This sequence joins TRBV4-1 and TRBJ2-5; D gene ambiguous. The germline gives CDR1 MGHRA, CDR2 YSYEKL. The CDR3 is made up of 15 amino acids. V lost 0 bases, J lost 5 bases, and 13 bases lay in between. CDR3 bases: TGCGCCAGCAGCCAAGAGAGGAATAGCTGGGAGACCCAGTACTTC. Translating gives CASSQERNSWETQYF.

A few counts support this clonotype. This chain joins TRBV20-1 and TRBJ2-3; the D gene is possibly TRBD1 (5 bases). Germline V gene lookup returns CDR1 DFQATT and CDR2 SNEGSKA (reference sequence). Trimming removed 2 bases at V and 8 bases at J, with 8 bases between. The CDR3 is 11 residues long. For the CDR3, the DNA is TGCAGTGCTAGATCTGGGGCTACGCAGTATTTT. This codes for CSARSGATQYF.

In this sample, this clonotype turned up a few times. The chain employs TRBV7-9 and TRBJ2-1; D is unclear. Germline V gene data show CDR1 as SEHNR and CDR2 as FQNEAQ (reference sequence). The length of the CDR3 is 14 residues. Trimming pared 3 bases from V and 8 bases from J, leaving 14 bases between. CDR3 in amino acids: CASSLRPVSDEQFF. CDR3 nucleotides: TGTGCCAGCAGCTTGCGTCCGGTCAGCGATGAGCAGTTCTTC.

This clonotype was observed a few times. The gene calls are TRBV30 and TRBJ2-1; no firm D call. Between the trimmed V and J ends, which lost 0 bases and 10 bases, there was a span of 13 bases. CDR1 and CDR2 (germline): GTSNPN, SVGIG (reference sequence). The CDR3 consists of 13 residues. The CDR3 region is CAWSVPRLTEQFF. For the CDR3, the DNA is TGTGCCTGGAGTGTCCCCCGTTTAACCGAGCAGTTCTTC. The full variable domain, completed using reference TRBV30 and TRBJ2-1, is SQTIHQWPATLVQPVGSPLSLECTVEGTSNPNLYWYRQAAGRGLQLLFYSVGIGQISSEVPQNLSASRPQDRQFILSSKKLLLSDSGFYLCAWSVPRLTEQFFGPGTRLTVL.

This chain connects TRBV4-3 to TRBJ2-7, with a tentative D call TRBD2 (5 bases). The CDR3 is 15 residues long. V was shortened by 1 base and J by 3 bases, with 13 bases between the two germline ends. The germline V gene has CDR1 LGHNA and CDR2 YSLEER. The CDR3: CASSQGIRGYYEQYF. The CDR3 DNA follows: TGCGCCAGCAGCCAAGGGATAAGAGGGTACTACGAGCAGTACTTC.

The rearrangement joins TRBV7-8 to TRBJ2-7, with 7 bases aligning to TRBD1. V dropped 5 bases and J dropped 4; count of bases not matched to a gene: 8. Germline V gene sequence: CDR1 SGHVS, CDR2 FQNEAQ. This CDR3 comprises 14 residues. CDR3 sequence: CASSRDSRRYEQYF. In DNA, the CDR3 is TGTGCCAGCAGCAGGGACAGCCGGCGGTACGAGCAGTACTTC.

This clonotype was picked up a small number of times. The chain uses TRBV10-3 and TRBJ2-1; 7 bases fit TRBD2. Germline V gene lookup returns CDR1 ENHRY and CDR2 SYGVKD. The ends lost 3 bases at V and 6 bases at J; junction bases unmatched: 14. The CDR3 has 17 residues. The CDR3 coding sequence is TGTGCCATCAGTGACCCCCCGGAGGCTAGCGGATTCAATGAGCAGTTCTTC. Translation: CAISDPPEASGFNEQFF.

In this sample, this clonotype turned up a few times. The chain is built from TRBV2 and TRBJ2-1; D is perhaps TRBD2 (5 bases). Germline V gene sequence: CDR1 SNHLY, CDR2 FYNNEI. CDR3 size: 14 residues. Trimming removed 6 bases at V and 7 bases at J, with 16 bases between. CDR3 protein: CASRGDQYTNEQFF. CDR3 DNA: TGTGCCAGCAGGGGAGACCAGTACACTAATGAGCAGTTCTTC.

This clonotype was observed a handful of times. The rearrangement links TRBV7-2 to TRBJ1-1; the D is unclear. Trimming took off 1 base at V and 4 bases at J, with 13 bases between the two ends. Germline CDR1 is SGHTA and CDR2 is FQGNSA. CDR3 length: 15 amino acids. In DNA form, the CDR3 reads TGTGCCAGCAGCTTAGGAACCCGGGCGAGCACTGAAGCTTTCTTT. Translating gives CASSLGTRASTEAFF.

This chain connects TRBV4-3 to TRBJ2-4; no reliable D call. Per the germline V gene, CDR1 is LGHNA and CDR2 is YSLEER. The CDR3 consists of 15 residues. V was pared by 0 bases and J by 3 bases, with 9 bases between. CDR3 region: CASSQDYGYKNIQYF. The CDR3 DNA is TGCGCCAGCAGCCAAGATTACGGGTACAAAAACATTCAGTACTTC.

This clonotype was found many times. This sequence joins TRBV7-6 and TRBJ2-1; 8 nucleotides line up with TRBD2. Germline CDR1 SGHVS, CDR2 FNYEAQ. J was trimmed by 9 bases and V by 1 base; bases with no gene match: 11. This CDR3 contains 16 residues. CDR3 coding DNA: TGTGCCAGCAGCTTAGAGGTGGACGGGAGGGGAGGTGAGCAGTTCTTC. This codes for CASSLEVDGRGGEQFF. The variable domain in full, with the rest retrieved from reference TRBV7-6 and TRBJ2-1, is GAGVSQSPRYKVTKRGQDVALRCDPISGHVSLYWYRQALGQGPEFLTYFNYEAQQDKSGLPNDRFSAERPEGSISTLTIQRTEQRDSAMYRCASSLEVDGRGGEQFFGPGTRLTVL.